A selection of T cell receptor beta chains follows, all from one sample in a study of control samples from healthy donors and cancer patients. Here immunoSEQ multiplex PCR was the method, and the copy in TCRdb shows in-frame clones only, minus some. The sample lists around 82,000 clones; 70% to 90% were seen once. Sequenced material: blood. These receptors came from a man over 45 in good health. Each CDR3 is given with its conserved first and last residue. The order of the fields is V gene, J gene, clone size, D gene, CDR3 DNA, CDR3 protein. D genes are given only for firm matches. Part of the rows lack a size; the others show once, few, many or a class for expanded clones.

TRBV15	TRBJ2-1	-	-	TGTGCCACCAGCAGAGACGCAGCGGCGTTCTACAATGAGCAGTTCTTC	CATSRDAAAFYNEQFF
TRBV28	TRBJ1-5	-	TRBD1	TGTGCCAGCAGTTTATGGGGGACAGGGGTGGAGGAGCCCCAGCATTTT	CASSLWGTGVEEPQHF
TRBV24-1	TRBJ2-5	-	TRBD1	TGTGCCACCAGTGATTGGGGGACAGCCCAAGAGACCCAGTACTTC	CATSDWGTAQETQYF
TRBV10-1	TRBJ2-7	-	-	TGCGCCAGCAGTGAGTCAATTGGACCGCAGGCCTACGAGCAGTACTTC	CASSESIGPQAYEQYF
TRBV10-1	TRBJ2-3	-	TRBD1	TGCGCCAGCAGCGCCGGGACAGGGGTGGCAGATACGCAGTATTTT	CASSAGTGVADTQYF
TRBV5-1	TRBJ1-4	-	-	TGCGCCAGCAGCTTGGAGGGGACCGATTCAATACTGTTTTTT	CASSLEGTDSILFF
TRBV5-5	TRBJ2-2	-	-	TGTGCCAGCAGCCCCCTACCGAACACCGGGGAGCTGTTTTTT	CASSPLPNTGELFF
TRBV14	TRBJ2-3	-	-	TGTGCCAGCAGCCTAGGGAGGGATACGCAGTATTTT	CASSLGRDTQYF
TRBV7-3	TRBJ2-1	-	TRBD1	TGTGCCAGCAGCTTAGACAGGGGGAATGAGCAGTTCTTC	CASSLDRGNEQFF
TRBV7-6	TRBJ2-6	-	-	TGTGCCAGCAGCACCGGCGCACAGGGCTCTGGGGCCAACGTCCTGACTTTC	CASSTGAQGSGANVLTF
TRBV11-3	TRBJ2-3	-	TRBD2	TGTGCCAGCAGCTTAGAGCCTAGCGGGACAGATACGCAGTATTTT	CASSLEPSGTDTQYF
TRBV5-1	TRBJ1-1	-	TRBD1	TGCGCCAGCAGCTTGGGACAGGGTGGGAACACTGAAGCTTTCTTT	CASSLGQGGNTEAFF
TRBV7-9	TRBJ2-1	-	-	TGTGCCAGCAGCTTATCGAGGGGTGGCAATGAGCAGTTCTTC	CASSLSRGGNEQFF
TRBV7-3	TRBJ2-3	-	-	TGTGCCAGCAGCCTACTAAGCACAGATACGCAGTATTTT	CASSLLSTDTQYF
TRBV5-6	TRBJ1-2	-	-	TGTGCCAGCAGCTCGACAACTAACTATGGCTACACCTTC	CASSSTTNYGYTF
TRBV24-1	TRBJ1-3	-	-	TGTGCCACCAGTGATTTGCAGAATGGACAGTATTTATACTCTGGAAACACCATATATTTT	CATSDLQNGQYLYSGNTIYF
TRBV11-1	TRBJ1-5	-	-	TGTGCCAGCAGCTTTGTTGAGGGAGAGCCCCAGCATTTT	CASSFVEGEPQHF
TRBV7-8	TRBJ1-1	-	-	TGTGCCAGCACTAAGGGGGGCGGGAGCACTGAAGCTTTCTTT	CASTKGGGSTEAFF
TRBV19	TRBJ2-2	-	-	TGTGCCAGTAGTATGAGGGCAGGGGACACCGGGGAGCTGTTTTTT	CASSMRAGDTGELFF
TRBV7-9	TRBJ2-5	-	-	TGTGCCAGCAGCTTGAGCGGGTTGCAAGAGACCCAGTACTTC	CASSLSGLQETQYF
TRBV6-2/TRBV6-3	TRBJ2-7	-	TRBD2	TGTGCCAGCAGTTACTCTAGCGGGAGGCAATACGAGCAGTACTTC	CASSYSSGRQYEQYF
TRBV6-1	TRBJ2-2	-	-	TGTGCCAGCAGTGGAAGCCATGAGGGCTCCACCGGGGAGCTGTTTTTT	CASSGSHEGSTGELFF
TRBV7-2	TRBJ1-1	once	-	TGTGCCAGCAGCTTTGCTGGGAACACTGAAGCTTTCTTT	CASSFAGNTEAFF
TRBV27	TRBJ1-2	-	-	TGTGCCAGCAGTACCGCGGTGGGGGACTATGGCTACACCTTC	CASSTAVGDYGYTF
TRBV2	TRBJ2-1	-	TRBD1	TGTGCCAGCAGCTCCGGGACAGGGGTTGGCAAATGGCAGTTCTTC	CASSSGTGVGKWQFF
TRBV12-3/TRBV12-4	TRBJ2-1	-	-	TGTGCCAGCAGGATAGCGAGCGAGCAGTTCTTC	CASRIASEQFF
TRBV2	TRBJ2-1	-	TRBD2	TGTGCCAGCAGCATCGAGCGGGGCTCCTACAATGAGCAGTTCTTC	CASSIERGSYNEQFF